The text below deals with one T cell receptor beta chain. The target antigen is unknown. Germline V lookup: CDR1 SGHRS, CDR2 YFSETQ. The CDR3 covers 15 residues. V lost 0 bases, J lost 2 bases, and 9 bases lay in between. This entry belongs to a study of T-cell reconstitution after alpha-beta-depleted transplantation in children. Using unique molecular identifiers, the investigators prepared the TCRbeta library. TCRdb redid the calling of the PCR reads with MiXCR, one entry per CDR3 protein. Of roughly 200,000 distinct CDR3 sequences listed, roughly 8.1% are singletons. Study outcomes and limitations: Newly produced T cells mostly accounted for T-cell counts and diversity one year post-transplant.

The source was PBMCs, mostly from graft donor cells, collected 360 days after TCRalphabeta/CD19-depleted stem cell transplant. The sequence was obtained from a male patient between 2 and 10 years old who had a stem cell transplant for acute myeloid leukemia, so the T cells may come from the graft donor. The chain has TRBV5-1 and TRBJ1-5, with unresolved D. The CDR3 here is CASSLGEEGNQPQHF. Here the CDR3 DNA reads TGCGCCAGCAGCTTGGGGGAGGAGGGCAATCAGCCCCAGCATTTT.